This T cell receptor beta chain was profiled in a study of molecular identifiers for immune sequencing clone quantification. Findings and limits, study-wide: For effector cells, clones above 20 RNA copies held over 97% of molecules; for naive cells, under 1%.

Listed TCR primers and previously described methods were used for bulk TCR libraries. Using its own MiXCR run on the PCR reads, TCRdb lists one record per CDR3 protein. The sample has 62,000 or so distinct CDR3 sequences; about a sixth are singletons. This clonotype was seen only a few times. Its cognate antigen is unknown. The CDR3 covers 15 residues. Germline CDR1 is MNHEY and CDR2 is SVGAGI. Trimming removed 0 bases at V and 0 bases at J, with 8 bases between. The sequence was collected from a human donor in good health. Some libraries in this study had Jurkat cell RNA spiked in. The source material was naive CD8+ T cells from blood, with Jurkat cell RNA spiked in. Regarding subset: FACS-sorted CD8+CD4-CCR7+CD45RA+ naive T cells. The chain carries TRBV6-5 and TRBJ2-5, with D unclear. For the CDR3, the DNA is TGTGCCAGCAGTTACTCGGGAAACGACCAAGAGACCCAGTACTTC. Its translation is CASSYSGNDQETQYF.